This T cell receptor (beta chain) was recovered during a study of blood T cell repertoires in COVID-19. Germline trimming cut 6 bases from V and 4 bases from J; bases unmatched to any gene: 8. Germline V lookup: CDR1 MDHEN, CDR2 SYDVKM. The CDR3 loop spans 14 amino acids. Using immunoSEQ multiplex PCR, the repertoire was profiled, and TCRdb retains in-frame clones only, with some absent. The data hold about 55,000 clones, with roughly four fifths observed a single time. The TCR sequence derives from a woman aged 55-70 years with acute or convalescent COVID-19. The chain recombines TRBV28 with TRBJ1-2, with TRBD1 matching over 7 bases. The sequenced material came from peripheral blood. CDR3 residues: CASSRNRDSYGYTF. CDR3 coding DNA: TGTGCCAGCAGCCGTAACCGGGACAGCTATGGCTACACCTTC.